The 26 T cell receptor beta chains presented below share a single source sample, sequenced in a study of shared clonotypes between healthy human individuals. TCRdb's table, derived via immunoSEQ multiplex PCR, lists solely in-frame clones and lacks some. This sample has over a million clones, with 60% to 80% found just once. The specimen sequenced was memory CD4+ T cells sorted from blood. Subset reported: CD45RA-negative fraction. All receptors derive from a young man in good health.

This clone was picked up a small number of times. Different DNA sequences within this sample yield the same CDR3. This sequence joins TRBV28 and TRBJ1-4; possible D gene TRBD1, 5 bases. V was trimmed by 4 bases and J by 0 bases, leaving 9 bases between them. The CDR3 consists of 15 residues. Germline lookup yields CDR1 MDHEN and CDR2 SYDVKM. Here the CDR3 DNA reads TGTGCCAGCAGTTCCAGGGTAGCAACTAATGAAAAACTGTTTTTT. Amino acids: CASSSRVATNEKLFF.

The J gene is TRBJ1-3, the V gene TRBV5-1, with no clear D. The CDR3 length is 16 residues. The germline V gene encodes CDR1 SGHRS and CDR2 YFSETQ. The V and J ends lost 1 base and 3 bases respectively, with 14 bases between them. CDR3 protein: CASSLSSGSFGNTIYF. CDR3 in DNA: TGCGCCAGCAGCTTGTCTAGCGGGTCCTTTGGAAACACCATATATTTT.

The chain is built from TRBV11-2 and TRBJ1-1, with TRBD1 as a possible D gene (6 bases). Germline V gene data show CDR1 as SGHAT and CDR2 as FQNNGV. Trimming pared 10 bases from V and 1 base from J, leaving 13 bases between. The CDR3 spans 13 residues. This CDR3 reads CATRTDSNTEAFF. Written as DNA, the CDR3 is TGTGCCACCAGGACAGATTCGAACACTGAAGCTTTCTTT.

CDR3 DNA: TGTGCCAGCAGCTTCTTTCGTAATTCACCCCTCCACTTT. It translates to CASSFFRNSPLHF. The rearrangement uses TRBV5-6 and TRBJ1-6; D unclear. CDR3 length: 13 amino acids. V was clipped by 2 bases and J by 6 bases, with 6 bases between them. Germline assignment: CDR1 SGHDT and CDR2 YYEEEE.

This chain connects TRBV25-1 to TRBJ2-3, with TRBD1 identical over 10 bases. The CDR3 totals 15 residues. The germline V gene encodes CDR1 MGHDK and CDR2 SYGVNS. The V and J ends lost 4 bases and 5 bases, in that order; junction bases with no gene match: 6. The CDR3 sequence: CASSGGQGFGDTQYF. The CDR3 DNA reads TGTGCCAGCAGTGGGGGACAGGGGTTTGGAGATACGCAGTATTTT.

The rearrangement joins TRBV29-1 to TRBJ1-2; no definite D call. Germline CDR1 is SQVTM and CDR2 is ANQGSEA. There are 12 residues in the CDR3. V lost 4 bases and J 6 bases, leaving 12 bases between the germline ends. CDR3 in amino acids: CSVGPLVNGYTF. The CDR3 coding sequence is TGCAGCGTTGGCCCACTCGTGAATGGCTACACCTTC.

The gene calls are TRBV28 and TRBJ1-1; D remains ambiguous. Trimming took off 9 bases at V and 0 bases at J, with 14 bases between the two ends. The germline V gene has CDR1 MDHEN and CDR2 SYDVKM. This CDR3 is built from 14 residues. The CDR3 protein is CASRGSTLNTEAFF. Written as DNA, the CDR3 is TGTGCCAGTCGAGGGTCGACCCTGAACACTGAAGCTTTCTTT. The variable domain in full, completed from reference TRBV28 and TRBJ1-1, reads DVKVTQSSRYLVKRTGEKVFLECVQDMDHENMFWYRQDPGLGLRLIYFSYDVKMKEKGDIPEGYSVSREKKERFSLILESASTNQTSMYLCASRGSTLNTEAFFGQGTRLTVV.

CDR3: CASSSDRLNTF. The CDR3 DNA sequence: TGTGCCAGCAGCTCCGATAGGTTGAACACCTTC. The chain couples TRBV7-9 to TRBJ1-2; D uncertain. Germline CDR1 reads SEHNR; CDR2 reads FQNEAQ (reference sequence). V was pared by 4 bases and J by 12 bases, with 12 bases between. CDR3 length: 11 amino acids.

This clone has more than one count but fewer than ten. The chain joins TRBV25-1 to TRBJ1-1, with D perhaps matching TRBD1 (5 bases). Trimming removed 4 bases from V and 1 base from J, with 10 bases in between. CDR1 and CDR2 from the germline V gene are MGHDK and SYGVNS. The CDR3 has 14 amino acids. CDR3 protein: CASSVEGRNTEAFF. The CDR3 region has the DNA TGTGCCAGCAGTGTCGAGGGGAGGAACACTGAAGCTTTCTTT. The variable domain in full, with the rest retrieved from reference TRBV25-1 and TRBJ1-1, is EADIYQTPRYLVIGTGKKITLECSQTMGHDKMYWYQQDPGMELHLIHYSYGVNSTEKGDLSSESTVSRIRTEHFPLTLESARPSHTSQYLCASSVEGRNTEAFFGQGTRLTVV.

The V gene is TRBV29-1, the J gene TRBJ2-1; the D is unclear. V was clipped by 3 bases and J by 0 bases, with 12 bases between them. Germline V CDR1 and CDR2: SQVTM, ANQGSEA. The CDR3 extends over 15 amino acids. Here the CDR3 DNA reads TGCAGCGTTGAGTTTCAGGATTTCTCCTACAATGAGCAGTTCTTC. Residues: CSVEFQDFSYNEQFF.

Of note for this clone: The same CDR3 arises from other DNA sequences in this sample as well. This chain connects TRBV6-1 to TRBJ2-7; D call uncertain. The ends were cut back, 1 base at V and 3 bases at J, with 7 bases in the middle. CDR1 MNHNS and CDR2 SASEGT come from the germline V gene. The CDR3 loop spans 13 amino acids. The CDR3 is CASSEVQSYEQYF. In DNA, the CDR3 is TGTGCCAGCAGTGAAGTACAGAGCTACGAGCAGTACTTC.

This chain joins TRBV2 and TRBJ2-3, with 10 bases lining up with TRBD2. V lost 5 bases to trimming and J lost 4 bases; unmatched junction nucleotides: 6. CDR3 size: 15 residues. CDR1 is SNHLY and CDR2 is FYNNEI in the germline V gene. The CDR3 reads CASSRAGGPADTQYF. The CDR3 DNA is TGTGCCAGCAGTAGAGCGGGGGGGCCCGCAGATACGCAGTATTTT.

J is TRBJ1-1 and V is TRBV5-6; D is undetermined. Germline V gene sequence: CDR1 SGHDT, CDR2 YYEEEE. The CDR3 loop spans 13 amino acids. Trimming pared 0 bases from V and 7 bases from J, leaving 10 bases between. In DNA, the CDR3 is TGTGCCAGCAGCTTGGGAGGGCCAGTTGAAGCTTTCTTT. Residues: CASSLGGPVEAFF.

This sequence joins TRBV7-8 and TRBJ1-4; 9 bases are a match to TRBD1. V lost 1 base and J lost 5; bases outside the gene matches: 5. Germline lookup yields CDR1 SGHVS and CDR2 FQNEAQ. The CDR3 sequence is 16 residues long. Here the CDR3 reads CASSLVKTGGNEKLFF. The CDR3 DNA reads TGTGCCAGCAGCTTAGTGAAGACAGGGGGAAATGAAAAACTGTTTTTT.

The chain uses TRBV29-1 and TRBJ1-1, with 9 positions matching TRBD1. The CDR3 totals 14 residues. Unmatched junction bases numbered 6, after V lost 6 bases and J lost 1 base. The germline V gene encodes CDR1 SQVTM and CDR2 ANQGSEA. CDR3 in DNA: TGCAGCGTCCATTGGGGACAGGGGAACACTGAAGCTTTCTTT. Translation: CSVHWGQGNTEAFF.

The chain employs TRBV18 and TRBJ2-5; D possibly matches TRBD1 or TRBD2 (5 bases each). Trimming left V 3 bases short and J 0 bases short, with 14 bases between. The CDR3 runs 16 residues. The germline V gene has CDR1 KGHSH and CDR2 LQKENI. The CDR3 region is CASSPSEGSDQETQYF. The CDR3, as DNA: TGTGCCAGCTCACCGAGTGAGGGGTCTGACCAAGAGACCCAGTACTTC.

This chain uses TRBV10-3 with TRBJ2-3; D gene uncertain. Germline values: CDR1 ENHRY, CDR2 SYGVKD. The CDR3 totals 12 residues. Trimming took 6 bases from V and 3 from J, leaving 7 bases between them. The CDR3 loop reads CAIRGDTDTQYF. DNA for the CDR3: TGTGCCATCAGGGGCGATACAGATACGCAGTATTTT.

The V and J genes are TRBV19 and TRBJ1-4; 7 bases align to TRBD1. This CDR3 is built from 15 residues. Germline assignment: CDR1 LNHDA and CDR2 SQIVND (reference sequence). V shed 1 base and J 8 bases; nucleotides not matched to a gene: 7. Here the CDR3 reads CASSIGAGGHEKLFF. CDR3 sequence (DNA): TGTGCCAGTAGTATAGGTGCAGGGGGGCACGAAAAACTGTTTTTT. Full variable domain (rest looked up from reference TRBV19 and TRBJ1-4): DGGITQSPKYLFRKEGQNVTLSCEQNLNHDAMYWYRQDPGQGLRLIYYSQIVNDFQKGDIAEGYSVSREKKESFPLTVTSAQKNPTAFYLCASSIGAGGHEKLFFGSGTQLSVL.

This rearrangement joins TRBV14 to TRBJ1-2; TRBD1 agrees at 7 bases. The CDR3 has 16 amino acids. After removal of 0 bases from V and 6 bases from J, the junction contained 10 bases not matched to a gene. CDR1 SGHDN and CDR2 FVKESK come from the germline V gene. The CDR3 DNA follows: TGTGCCAGCAGCCAAGAAGGTGGCAGGGGGTCGGATGGCTACACCTTC. Protein: CASSQEGGRGSDGYTF.

Of note for this clone: A read error may explain this, as a much larger clone is one base away. The V gene is TRBV6-1, the J gene TRBJ2-1; D call uncertain. V was clipped by 6 bases and J by 1 base, with 1 base between them. CDR1 and CDR2 (germline): MNHNS, SASEGT. CDR3 length: 11 residues. The CDR3 nucleotides are TGTGCCAGCAGGTCCTACAATGAGCAGTTCTTC. Residues: CASRSYNEQFF.

V is TRBV2 and J is TRBJ2-1; TRBD2 matches at 10 bases. Losses at the gene ends were 4 bases for V and 5 bases for J; bases not matched to a gene: 5. The CDR3 extends over 15 amino acids. Germline CDR1 is SNHLY and CDR2 is FYNNEI. CDR3: CASSARLAGDNEQFF. Here the CDR3 DNA reads TGTGCCAGCAGTGCCCGGCTAGCGGGGGACAATGAGCAGTTCTTC.

The table lists this clone with a few counts. The sample holds other DNA sequences that translate to the same CDR3. The chain couples TRBV5-1 to TRBJ2-5; a possible D gene is TRBD2 (6 bases). The CDR3 runs 15 residues. Germline values: CDR1 SGHRS, CDR2 YFSETQ. Trimming pared 0 bases from V and 4 bases from J, leaving 13 bases between. The CDR3 DNA follows: TGCGCCAGCAGCTTGGCGGGGACTGGGGGAGAGACCCAGTACTTC. The encoded protein is CASSLAGTGGETQYF.

Points on this clone: At one end, the junction sequence differs from germline, possibly due to a read error. The CDR3 region is CASSPMTAQETQHF. The CDR3, as DNA: TGTGCTAGCAGCCCCATGACAGCGCAAGAGACCCAGCACTTC. The V call is TRBV7-7, the J call TRBJ2-5, with a tentative D call TRBD1 (5 bases). The CDR3 is 14 amino acids. Germline assignment: CDR1 SSHAT and CDR2 FNYEAQ (reference sequence).

V and J are TRBV7-8 and TRBJ1-5; D is unclear. Germline V gives CDR1 SGHVS, CDR2 FQNEAQ. V was shortened by 1 base and J by 1 base, with 2 bases between the two germline ends. The CDR3 is 13 amino acids. In DNA, the CDR3 is TGTGCCAGCAGCTTAGTAAGCAATCAGCCCCAGCATTTT. It translates to CASSLVSNQPQHF. The full variable domain, with the rest looked up from reference TRBV7-8 and TRBJ1-5, is GAGVSQSPRYKVAKRGQDVALRCDPISGHVSLFWYQQALGQGPEFLTYFQNEAQLDKSGLPSDRFFAERPEGSVSTLKIQRTQQEDSAVYLCASSLVSNQPQHFGDGTRLSIL.

The V call is TRBV19, the J call TRBJ1-2; D gene uncertain. The germline V and J ends were trimmed by 7 bases and 4 bases, with 10 bases remaining between them. The germline CDR1 and CDR2 sequences are LNHDA and SQIVND (reference sequence). The CDR3 is 12 amino acids. The CDR3 is CASTAAFYGYTF. CDR3 nucleotides: TGTGCCAGTACCGCAGCCTTCTATGGCTACACCTTC.

The chain uses TRBV5-1 and TRBJ2-2, with TRBD2 matching over 13 bases. The CDR3 contains 18 residues. V shed 0 bases and J 4 bases; nucleotides not matched to a gene: 6. CDR1 is SGHRS, CDR2 YFSETQ, per germline. The CDR3 reads CASSLELAGGPGTGELFF. The CDR3 bases are TGCGCCAGCAGCTTGGAACTAGCGGGAGGGCCGGGCACCGGGGAGCTGTTTTTT.